The 9 T cell receptor beta chains presented below share a single source sample, sequenced in a study of brain T cells in children with intractable seizures. Assay: immunoSEQ multiplex PCR; the TCRdb copy retains only in-frame clones and omits some. The sample includes approximately 330,000 clones, roughly 92% seen only once; the top ten take 5% to 7%. As to time point: blood from clinic visit 5 months post-surgery; TSC patient then seizure free. The specimen comprised peripheral blood, sampled about 5 months after surgery. Every receptor here comes from a boy less than two years old with tuberous sclerosis and intractable seizures.

The gene calls are TRBV7-3 and TRBJ1-5, with D possibly TRBD1 on 5 matching bases. This CDR3 spans 16 amino acids. Trimming shortened V by 3 bases and J by 0 bases, and 12 bases separated the two germline ends. CDR1 SGHTA and CDR2 FQGTGA come from the germline V gene. The CDR3 DNA sequence: TGTGCCAGCAGCTTTGAGGGGTCTTATAGCAATCAGCCCCAGCATTTT. Translated, it gives CASSFEGSYSNQPQHF.

The V gene is TRBV7-8, the J gene TRBJ2-1, with 8 positions matching TRBD2. With V trimmed by 1 base and J by 3 bases, 5 bases remained unmatched. This CDR3 has 16 residues. Looked up from germline, CDR1 is SGHVS and CDR2 is FQNEAQ. CDR3 in amino acids: CASSLERTSIYNEQFF. CDR3 nucleotide sequence: TGTGCCAGCAGCTTAGAGAGGACTAGCATCTACAATGAGCAGTTCTTC.

The CDR3, as DNA: TGCGCCAGCAGCCAAGAGATGGCGGTGCCAGGGTATGGGAACACTGAAGCTTTCTTT. This codes for CASSQEMAVPGYGNTEAFF. The chain couples TRBV4-1 to TRBJ1-1, with D tentatively TRBD1 (5 bases). With 0 bases removed from V and 1 base from J, the gap between germline ends came to 21 bases. This CDR3 is built from 19 residues. CDR1 is MGHRA, CDR2 YSYEKL, per germline.

The chain has TRBV27 and TRBJ2-1; 7 bases are a match to TRBD2. V shed 3 bases, J shed 3 bases, and the junction held 5 bases outside the gene matches. This CDR3 has 15 amino acids. CDR1 is MNHEY, CDR2 SMNVEV, per germline (reference sequence). CDR3 in amino acids: CASSLREYNYNEQFF. Written as DNA, the CDR3 is TGTGCCAGCAGTTTGCGGGAGTATAACTACAATGAGCAGTTCTTC.

J is TRBJ1-1 and V is TRBV5-1, with TRBD1 as a possible D gene (6 bases). This CDR3 is 15 amino acids long. Germline CDR1 reads SGHRS; CDR2 reads YFSETQ. V was trimmed by 0 bases and J by 0 bases, leaving 9 bases between them. CDR3 coding DNA: TGCGCCAGCAGCTTGGTTCAGGGGCTGAACACTGAAGCTTTCTTT. The encoded protein is CASSLVQGLNTEAFF. Complete variable domain (other parts from reference TRBV5-1 and TRBJ1-1): KAGVTQTPRYLIKTRGQQVTLSCSPISGHRSVSWYQQTPGQGLQFLFEYFSETQRNKGNFPGRFSGRQFSNSRSEMNVSTLELGDSALYLCASSLVQGLNTEAFFGQGTRLTVV.

The V gene is TRBV12-5, the J gene TRBJ2-3; D not certain. V dropped 1 base and J dropped 0 bases, with 8 bases sitting between them. Germline loops: CDR1 LGHNT, CDR2 FRNRAP. This CDR3 spans 15 amino acids. Written as DNA, the CDR3 is TGTGCTAGTGGTTTGGGGCTGTTTAGCACAGATACGCAGTATTTT. Amino acids: CASGLGLFSTDTQYF.

In this sample, this clone turned up once. This rearrangement joins TRBV4-1 to TRBJ2-7; a possible D gene is TRBD2 (5 bases). The V end lost 0 bases, the J end lost 7 bases, and 19 bases lay between the germline ends. Germline CDR1 reads MGHRA; CDR2 reads YSYEKL. The CDR3 is made up of 16 amino acids. In nucleotides, the CDR3 is TGCGCCAGCAGCCAAGATGAGGGCGGGCGCCCAGGAGAGCAGTACTTC. It codes for CASSQDEGGRPGEQYF.

This clone has only one observation. DNA of the CDR3: TGTGCCAGCAGCTTGGCGAGCGGGGGGCAAGAGACCCAGTACTTC. Amino acids: CASSLASGGQETQYF. The chain links TRBV7-9 to TRBJ2-5; 9 bases map to TRBD2. Germline trimming cut 3 bases from V and 2 bases from J; bases unmatched to any gene: 4. CDR1 and CDR2 (germline): SEHNR, FQNEAQ (reference sequence). The CDR3 contains 15 residues.

V usage is TRBV6-2 or TRBV6-3 and J usage is TRBJ2-5, with 7 bases aligning to TRBD2. CDR1 and CDR2 from the germline V gene are MNHEY and SVGEGT. The V segment lost 5 bases and the J segment 1 base; nucleotides outside the gene matches: 13. The CDR3 totals 17 residues. The chain's CDR3 is CASSILKASGSQETQYF. CDR3 DNA: TGTGCCAGCAGTATACTAAAGGCTAGCGGTTCCCAAGAGACCCAGTACTTC.